This T cell receptor (beta chain) appears in the sequencing data of a study of blood T cells in healthy people across ages. Study-level results: Versus aged donors, long-lived donors had higher diversity and more naive CD4+ cells.

The V gene's germline CDR1 is SQVTM and CDR2 ANQGSEA. The CDR3 is 16 amino acids. A second PCR of 7 to 11 cycles used a sample-barcoded 5' primer and a J-beta primer mix. TCRdb passed the 5' RACE reads through MiXCR, listing each CDR3 protein once. The table records over 750,000 distinct CDR3 sequences, around a quarter of them present only once. A word on this clonotype: As yet, its antigen is unknown.

These records were also assigned to another study, of T cells of mothers and their children. That work contributes: The TCR beta CDR3 read count exceeded 8 million for each mother and was several million for each child. Pairs that are related and pairs that are unrelated have TCR recombination output shaped similarly by thymic selection. Mother-child pairs who were related displayed a slightly higher overlap than unrelated pairs, a difference that was non-significant.

The chain employs TRBV29-1 and TRBJ2-5; 12 bases align to TRBD2. Judging by the DNA end, TRBJ2-1 fits better; the J call may be wrong. Sequencing input: blood. The clonotype comes from a boy aged 5-17 years in good health. CDR3 loop: CSVRTSGTRTYNEQFF. In DNA, the CDR3 is TGCAGCGTTAGGACTAGCGGGACGCGGACCTACAATGAGCAGTTCTTC.